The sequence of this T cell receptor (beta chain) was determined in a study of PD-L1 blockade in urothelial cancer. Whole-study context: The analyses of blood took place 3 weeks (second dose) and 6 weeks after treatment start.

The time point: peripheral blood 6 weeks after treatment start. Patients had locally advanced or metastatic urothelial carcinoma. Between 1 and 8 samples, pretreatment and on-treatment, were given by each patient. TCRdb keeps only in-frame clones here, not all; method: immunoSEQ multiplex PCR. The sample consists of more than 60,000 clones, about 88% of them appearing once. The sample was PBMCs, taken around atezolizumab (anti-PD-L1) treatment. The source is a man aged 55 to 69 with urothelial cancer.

The CDR3 DNA is TGCGCCAGCAGCAACGGACCGGGGGACTACGAGCAGTACTTC. Translation gives CASSNGPGDYEQYF. This chain joins TRBV5-1 and TRBJ2-7; D may be TRBD2 (6 bases). Trimming removed 4 bases from V and 3 bases from J, with 14 bases in between. The CDR3 extends over 14 amino acids. The germline CDR1 and CDR2 sequences are SGHRS and YFSETQ.